A single sample gave rise to the 22 T cell receptor beta chains below, sequenced in a study of identical twins. From the 5' RACE reads, TCRdb called clonotypes with MiXCR, one entry per CDR3 protein. This sample has 420,000 or so distinct CDR3 sequences, with less than 20% found just once. Sequenced sample: naive T cells sorted from blood. All receptors come from a man aged 45-65 years in good health.

This clonotype was counted many times. The genes are TRBV2 and TRBJ2-7; D may be TRBD1 or TRBD2 (5 bases each). Germline V gene sequence: CDR1 SNHLY, CDR2 FYNNEI. CDR3 length: 14 residues. The V end lost 7 bases, the J end lost 2 bases, and 15 bases lay between the germline ends. The CDR3 DNA is TGTGCCAGCAATACCGGGACGGGACCCTACGAGCAGTACTTC. Its translation: CASNTGTGPYEQYF.

This clonotype showed up many times. V gene TRBV10-3 combines with J gene TRBJ1-3; possible D gene TRBD1, 6 bases. The V end was cut by 7 bases, the J end by 4 bases, with 14 bases between. In germline, CDR1 is ENHRY, CDR2 SYGVKD. The CDR3 runs to 14 residues. The CDR3 DNA reads TGTGCCATCACTAGGACAGAAAGAGGAAACACCATATATTTT. It codes for CAITRTERGNTIYF.

The chain carries TRBV7-2 and TRBJ2-1; D is unclear. The CDR3 contains 15 residues. Trimming removed 5 bases from V and 4 bases from J, with 15 bases in between. CDR1 is SGHTA, CDR2 FQGNSA, per germline. In nucleotides, the CDR3 is TGTGCCAGCAGCCCAGAGGTCGGCAGATACAATGAGCAGTTCTTC. Translation: CASSPEVGRYNEQFF.

This chain links TRBV5-6 with TRBJ2-7; D not certain. The CDR3 extends over 12 amino acids. Deletions cut 2 bases from V and 10 bases from J, with 13 bases between. Germline V gene data show CDR1 as SGHDT and CDR2 as YYEEEE. The CDR3 protein is CASSLVRSLQYF. The CDR3 DNA reads TGTGCCAGCAGCTTAGTCAGGTCCCTTCAGTACTTC.

Ten or more counts support this clonotype. CDR3 sequence reads: CSVLSGGEQFF. CDR3 nucleotide sequence: TGCAGCGTCCTTAGCGGTGGTGAGCAGTTCTTC. The V call is TRBV29-1, the J call TRBJ2-1, with D maybe TRBD2 (6 bases). The ends were cut back, 6 bases at V and 9 bases at J, with 12 bases in the middle. This CDR3 contains 11 residues. In germline, CDR1 is SQVTM, CDR2 ANQGSEA.

This clonotype was found a few times. The chain recombines TRBV5-1 with TRBJ2-1; 13 bases map to TRBD2. The germline gives CDR1 SGHRS, CDR2 YFSETQ. V shed 4 bases, J shed 6 bases, and the junction held 10 bases outside the gene matches. The CDR3 runs to 17 residues. CDR3 region: CASSPGLAGMAANEQFF. In DNA form, the CDR3 reads TGCGCCAGCAGCCCGGGACTAGCGGGGATGGCGGCCAATGAGCAGTTCTTC.

This clonotype was counted at least ten times. The chain combines TRBV14 with TRBJ2-3, with a weak D call TRBD2 (5 bases). Trimming pared 2 bases from V and 1 base from J, leaving 10 bases between. Germline-derived CDR1 and CDR2 are SGHDN and FVKESK. The CDR3 runs 15 residues. As DNA, the CDR3 is TGTGCCAGCAGCCAACGGCGCGGGCGCACAGATACGCAGTATTTT. Encoded protein: CASSQRRGRTDTQYF.

Many counts were recorded for this clonotype. The chain uses TRBV5-5 and TRBJ2-7; D is perhaps TRBD2 (6 bases). Germline values: CDR1 SGHKS, CDR2 YYEKEE (reference sequence). The CDR3 length is 14 residues. V was shortened by 3 bases and J by 3 bases, with 13 bases between the two germline ends. The CDR3 nucleotides read TGTGCCAGCAGCTACGATCGGGGGAGCTACGAGCAGTACTTC. Protein sequence: CASSYDRGSYEQYF.

This clonotype turned up a few times. This chain uses TRBV6-5 with TRBJ2-7, with TRBD1 matching 9 bases. Germline trimming cut 0 bases from V and 5 bases from J; bases unmatched to any gene: 5. Germline V gives CDR1 MNHEY, CDR2 SVGAGI. The CDR3 extends over 15 amino acids. The CDR3 loop reads CASSYSIRTGDEQYF. The CDR3 DNA reads TGTGCCAGCAGTTACTCGATTAGGACAGGGGACGAGCAGTACTTC.

This clonotype was counted only a few times. V usage is TRBV29-1 and J usage is TRBJ2-5, with D unclear. With 6 bases removed from V and 0 bases from J, the gap between germline ends came to 8 bases. The CDR3 extends over 12 amino acids. Germline CDR1 SQVTM, CDR2 ANQGSEA. The CDR3 reads CSVNKYQETQYF. Here the CDR3 DNA reads TGCAGCGTGAATAAGTACCAAGAGACCCAGTACTTC. The variable domain in full, with the rest retrieved from reference TRBV29-1 and TRBJ2-5, is SAVISQKPSRDICQRGTSLTIQCQVDSQVTMMFWYRQQPGQSLTLIATANQGSEATYESGFVIDKFPISRPNLTFSTLTVSNMSPEDSSIYLCSVNKYQETQYFGPGTRLLVL.

Comment on this clonotype: A single base separates this from a much larger clone, so it may be a read error. Here the CDR3 omits its conserved ending phenylalanine or tryptophan, so a read error is the likely source. The chain carries TRBV28 and TRBJ1-5; D perhaps matches TRBD1 (5 bases). The V and J ends lost 6 bases and 3 bases respectively, with 18 bases between them. CDR1 and CDR2 from the germline V gene are MDHEN and SYDVKM. This CDR3 contains 16 residues. This chain's CDR3 is CASRTPRGYDNQPQHL. In nucleotides, the CDR3 is TGTGCCAGCAGGACGCCCCGGGGGTACGACAATCAGCCCCAGCATCTT.

This chain connects TRBV20-1 to TRBJ1-2; tentatively, D is TRBD1 (5 bases). Germline V lookup: CDR1 DFQATT, CDR2 SNEGSKA (reference sequence). The germline V and J ends were trimmed by 2 bases and 6 bases, with 16 bases remaining between them. The CDR3 has 14 residues. CDR3 DNA: TGCAGTGCTAGACGGGACTCTAGCACGGATGGCTACACCTTC. This encodes CSARRDSSTDGYTF.

The gene calls are TRBV3-1 and TRBJ2-1; the D gene is possibly TRBD1 (6 bases). V was cut by 4 bases and J by 15 bases, with 13 bases left in between. Looked up from germline, CDR1 is LGHDT and CDR2 is YNNKEL (reference sequence). This CDR3 spans 11 amino acids. The CDR3 DNA sequence: TGTGCCAGCAGCCTGACAGGTTCTTGGTTCTTC. Translated, it gives CASSLTGSWFF.

The rearrangement links TRBV6-5 to TRBJ1-1; tentatively, D is TRBD1 (5 bases). The V end lost 2 bases, the J end lost 1 base, and 8 bases lay between the germline ends. This CDR3 has 14 amino acids. Germline V gene sequence: CDR1 MNHEY, CDR2 SVGAGI. CDR3 region: CASSYRGRNTEAFF. In DNA form, the CDR3 reads TGTGCCAGCAGTTACAGGGGAAGGAACACTGAAGCTTTCTTT.

This clonotype was counted only a few times. This chain joins TRBV11-2 and TRBJ2-3; a weak D match, TRBD1 (6 bases). The length of the CDR3 is 16 residues. Germline lookup yields CDR1 SGHAT and CDR2 FQNNGV. Trimming cost V 7 bases and J 2 bases, with 19 bases left between them. CDR3: CASTFSQGFTTDTQYF. CDR3 nucleotides: TGTGCCAGCACCTTCTCACAGGGTTTTACCACAGATACGCAGTATTTT.

The V and J genes are TRBV20-1 and TRBJ2-5; 10 positions match TRBD2. The CDR3 runs to 16 residues. CDR1 and CDR2 (germline): DFQATT, SNEGSKA (reference sequence). Trimming at V came to 6 bases and at J to 6 bases, leaving 16 bases not matched to a gene. The CDR3 bases are TGCAGTGCCACAAGGCTGGGGGGACTAGCGATCCAGACCCAGTACTTC. Residues: CSATRLGGLAIQTQYF.

This clonotype was seen many times. The V gene is TRBV6-2 or TRBV6-3, the J gene TRBJ2-1; a weak D match, TRBD1 (5 bases). The CDR3 totals 13 residues. Germline CDR1 reads MNHEY; CDR2 reads SVGEGT. V lost 7 bases, J lost 5 bases, and 12 bases lay in between. CDR3 protein: CASMGLEDNEQFF. The DNA for the CDR3 is TGTGCCAGCATGGGGCTAGAGGACAATGAGCAGTTCTTC.

A few counts support this clonotype. The CDR3 nucleotides read TGTGCCAGCAGGGGACACCTGGAGACCCAGTACTTC. As protein: CASRGHLETQYF. The V gene is TRBV6-6, the J gene TRBJ2-5; D possibly corresponds to TRBD1 (6 bases). The germline V gene has CDR1 MNHNY and CDR2 SVGAGI (reference sequence). V gave up 6 bases and J gave up 5 bases, with 10 bases separating them. This CDR3 contains 12 residues.

This clonotype has more than one count but fewer than ten. The V call is TRBV7-9, the J call TRBJ1-1; D possibly corresponds to TRBD1 (6 bases). CDR1 SEHNR and CDR2 FQNEAQ come from the germline V gene (reference sequence). Trimming removed 5 bases from V and 7 bases from J, with 14 bases in between. This CDR3 spans 13 amino acids. The chain's CDR3 is CASSKRTELEAFF. CDR3 nucleotides: TGTGCCAGCAGCAAGAGGACAGAGCTTGAAGCTTTCTTT. Combining the CDR3 with reference TRBV7-9 and TRBJ1-1 gives the whole variable domain DTGVSQNPRHKITKRGQNVTFRCDPISEHNRLYWYRQTLGQGPEFLTYFQNEAQLEKSRLLSDRFSAERPKGSFSTLEIQRTEQGDSAMYLCASSKRTELEAFFGQGTRLTVV.

The V gene is TRBV4-3, the J gene TRBJ2-5; D is undetermined. Trimming cost V 4 bases and J 2 bases, with 8 bases left between them. The V gene's germline CDR1 is LGHNA and CDR2 YSLEER. The CDR3 has 13 residues. CDR3 sequence (DNA): TGCGCCAGCAGCCCCCGGAAGCAAGAGACCCAGTACTTC. This sequence encodes CASSPRKQETQYF.

The chain couples TRBV29-1 to TRBJ1-4; D is unresolved. Germline CDR1 SQVTM, CDR2 ANQGSEA. The CDR3 spans 15 residues. V lost 3 bases and J 0 bases, leaving 11 bases between the germline ends. The CDR3 nucleotides are TGCAGCGTTGACGCAGGTTTTGCAACTAATGAAAAACTGTTTTTT. This encodes CSVDAGFATNEKLFF.

The V and J genes are TRBV15 and TRBJ1-2; the match to TRBD1 covers 8 bases. The length of the CDR3 is 16 residues. CDR1 is LNHNV, CDR2 YYDKDF, per germline (reference sequence). V gave up 0 bases and J gave up 2 bases; unmatched junction bases: 5. CDR3 residues: CATSRDYQGANYGYTF. The CDR3 DNA follows: TGTGCCACCAGCAGAGATTATCAGGGGGCCAACTATGGCTACACCTTC.